Below are 15 T cell receptor beta chains sequenced from a single sample in a study of T cells in Graves' hyperthyroidism and ophthalmopathy. TCR beta CDR3 sequences were amplified from RNA transcripts. When the TCR CDR3 underwent first-round RT-PCR, the HTBI primer set was used. TCRdb re-called the multiplex PCR reads with MiXCR, one entry per CDR3 protein. This sample carries around 290,000 distinct CDR3 sequences, about 13% of them seen once, and the ten largest clones take under 8%. The sample consisted of blood. The receptors here all came from a woman aged 40 to 49 with Graves' hyperthyroidism.

This clonotype was seen at least ten times. The chain combines TRBV5-1 with TRBJ2-1; the match to TRBD2 covers 8 bases. CDR3 length equals 13 residues. CDR1 is SGHRS and CDR2 is YFSETQ in the germline V gene. V gave up 7 bases and J gave up 8 bases; unmatched junction bases: 8. CDR3 amino acids: CASGAGLGDEQFF. The CDR3 bases are TGCGCCAGCGGAGCGGGACTAGGGGATGAGCAGTTCTTC.

This clonotype was detected many times. This chain joins TRBV27 and TRBJ2-1, with D possibly being TRBD1 (6 bases). The CDR3 consists of 15 residues. V dropped 6 bases and J dropped 2 bases, with 14 bases sitting between them. The germline V gene encodes CDR1 MNHEY and CDR2 SMNVEV (reference sequence). The CDR3 bases are TGTGCCAGCAGCCCCTCAGGGGTCCCCTACAATGAGCAGTTCTTC. Amino acid sequence: CASSPSGVPYNEQFF.

This clonotype was found many times. The chain's CDR3 is CSVDEGPETQYF. Here the CDR3 DNA reads TGCAGCGTTGATGAGGGCCCAGAGACCCAGTACTTC. The chain joins TRBV29-1 to TRBJ2-5; a possible D gene is TRBD2 (5 bases). V was shortened by 3 bases and J by 4 bases, with 9 bases between the two germline ends. The CDR3 covers 12 residues. Germline V gene sequence: CDR1 SQVTM, CDR2 ANQGSEA.

In the case of this clonotype: Relative to the germline gene, one junction end is altered; a read error may explain this. The chain employs TRBV5-5 and TRBJ2-1, with TRBD1 identical over 8 bases. Germline V gives CDR1 SGHKS, CDR2 YYEKEE (reference sequence). CDR3 length: 16 amino acids. This CDR3 reads CVSSSGPGQGLNEQFF. In nucleotides, the CDR3 is TGTGTCAGCAGCTCGGGCCCCGGACAGGGACTCAATGAGCAGTTCTTC.

This clonotype occurred many times. V is TRBV9 and J is TRBJ2-1; TRBD2 is a possible D gene (6 bases). Germline loops: CDR1 SGDLS, CDR2 YYNGEE. Between the trimmed V and J ends, which lost 0 bases and 4 bases, there was a span of 11 bases. The length of the CDR3 is 15 residues. The CDR3 DNA follows: TGTGCCAGCAGCGTAGTCGGGAGCGTATACAATGAGCAGTTCTTC. Its translation is CASSVVGSVYNEQFF.

This clonotype was observed a few times. V usage is TRBV7-9 and J usage is TRBJ2-5; 8 bases map to TRBD1. The V gene end was trimmed by 1 base and the J gene end by 5 bases; junction bases not matched to a gene: 3. The germline CDR1 and CDR2 sequences are SEHNR and FQNEAQ (reference sequence). The CDR3 sequence is 14 residues long. For the CDR3, the DNA is TGTGCCAGCAGCTTAGGACAGGGGCTGGAGACCCAGTACTTC. Translating gives CASSLGQGLETQYF.

This clonotype was observed many times. V usage is TRBV11-3 and J usage is TRBJ1-2; 8 nucleotides agree with TRBD1. Germline CDR1 and CDR2: SGHNT and YENEEA. The CDR3 is made up of 14 amino acids. Losses at the gene ends were 0 bases for V and 6 bases for J; bases not matched to a gene: 3. CDR3 coding DNA: TGTGCCAGCAGCTTAGACAGGGGGCTGAATGGCTACACCTTC. Translated: CASSLDRGLNGYTF.

The table lists this clonotype with many counts. The genes are TRBV2 and TRBJ1-1; D is unclear. Germline-derived CDR1 and CDR2 are SNHLY and FYNNEI. V gave up 7 bases and J gave up 1 base, with 10 bases separating them. The CDR3 length is 13 residues. The CDR3 loop reads CASIYKENTEAFF. CDR3 sequence (DNA): TGTGCCAGCATTTATAAGGAGAACACTGAAGCTTTCTTT.

The rearrangement joins TRBV7-2 to TRBJ2-1; no firm D call. Trimming stripped 1 base from V and 10 bases from J, with 11 bases between. CDR3 size: 13 residues. Germline assignment: CDR1 SGHTA and CDR2 FQGNSA. CDR3 bases: TGTGCCAGCAGCTTAGGGGTGAACCAGGAGCAGTTCTTC. Protein product: CASSLGVNQEQFF.

Many counts were recorded for this clonotype. Written as DNA, the CDR3 is TGCGCCAGCAGCTTGGATCGACAGGGAGCTGGAAACACCATATATTTT. This translates into CASSLDRQGAGNTIYF. The chain has TRBV5-1 and TRBJ1-3; 7 bases map to TRBD1. CDR1 and CDR2 from the germline V gene are SGHRS and YFSETQ. The CDR3 totals 16 residues. V dropped 0 bases and J dropped 2; count of bases not matched to a gene: 5.

At least ten counts were recorded for this clonotype. The chain uses TRBV12-3 or TRBV12-4 and TRBJ2-1, with D perhaps matching TRBD1 (5 bases). The V end lost 1 base, the J end lost 8 bases, and 6 bases lay between the germline ends. The CDR3 covers 12 residues. CDR3 bases: TGTGCCAGCAGTTTAGAAGGGGATGAGCAGTTCTTC. Translated: CASSLEGDEQFF.

The chain joins TRBV27 to TRBJ2-4, with D tentatively TRBD1 or TRBD2 (7 bases each). V was clipped by 6 bases and J by 6 bases, with 24 bases between them. CDR3 size: 17 residues. Germline assignment: CDR1 MNHEY and CDR2 SMNVEV (reference sequence). In DNA form, the CDR3 reads TGTGCCAGCAGCCTAGAGGGGGCGGGAGAACTCGGAAACATTCAGTACTTC. This encodes CASSLEGAGELGNIQYF.

This clonotype appeared many times. V is TRBV28 and J is TRBJ2-5; 9 bases are a match to TRBD1. The ends lost 8 bases at V and 5 bases at J; junction bases unmatched: 9. The CDR3 loop spans 14 amino acids. The germline V gene encodes CDR1 MDHEN and CDR2 SYDVKM. CDR3 sequence (DNA): TGTGCCAGCGAAACAGGGGGCGTCGGGGAGACCCAGTACTTC. Translating gives CASETGGVGETQYF.

This clonotype showed up many times. A junction boundary mismatches the germline segment, possibly from a read error. V usage is TRBV28 and J usage is TRBJ1-2; weak D call: TRBD1 (6 bases). Germline lookup yields CDR1 MDHEN and CDR2 SYDVKM. The CDR3 has 13 amino acids. This chain's CDR3 is CANSWQGNYGYTF. CDR3 bases: TGTGCCAACAGTTGGCAGGGGAACTATGGCTACACCTTC.

Ten or more counts support this clonotype. The chain is built from TRBV2 and TRBJ1-2; no firm D call. Germline V gives CDR1 SNHLY, CDR2 FYNNEI. The length of the CDR3 is 12 residues. V lost 5 bases, J lost 3 bases, and 7 bases lay in between. The CDR3 DNA sequence: TGTGCCAGCAGTCCCCGAGACTATGGCTACACCTTC. It codes for CASSPRDYGYTF.